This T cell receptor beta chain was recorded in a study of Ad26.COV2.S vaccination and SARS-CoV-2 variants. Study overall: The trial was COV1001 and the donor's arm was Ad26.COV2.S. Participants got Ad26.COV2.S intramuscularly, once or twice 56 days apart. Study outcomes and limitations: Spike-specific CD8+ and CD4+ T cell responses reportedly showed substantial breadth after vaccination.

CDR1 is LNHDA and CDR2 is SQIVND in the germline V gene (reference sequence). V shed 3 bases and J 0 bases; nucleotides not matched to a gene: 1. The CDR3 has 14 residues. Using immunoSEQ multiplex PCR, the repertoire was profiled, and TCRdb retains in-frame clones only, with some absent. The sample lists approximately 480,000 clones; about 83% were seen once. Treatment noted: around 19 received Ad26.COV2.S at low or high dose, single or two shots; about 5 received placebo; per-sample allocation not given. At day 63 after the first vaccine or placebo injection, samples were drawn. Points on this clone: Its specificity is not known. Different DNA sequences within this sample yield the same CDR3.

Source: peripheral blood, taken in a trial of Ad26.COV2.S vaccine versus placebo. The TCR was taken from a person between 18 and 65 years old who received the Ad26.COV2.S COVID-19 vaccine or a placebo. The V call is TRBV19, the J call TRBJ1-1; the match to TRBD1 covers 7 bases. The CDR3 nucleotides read TGTGCCAGTAGTATTGACAGGGTGAACACTGAAGCTTTCTTT. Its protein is CASSIDRVNTEAFF.